This T cell receptor (beta chain) comes out of a study of T-cell reconstitution after alpha-beta-depleted transplantation in children. Trimming left V 6 bases short and J 5 bases short, with 16 bases between. The CDR3 has 14 amino acids. There are many counts of this clonotype. Preparation of the TCRbeta library involved a method that used unique molecular identifiers. TCRdb re-derived calls from the PCR reads in MiXCR, one entry per CDR3 protein. The sample lists 480,000 or so distinct CDR3 sequences, about 10% occurring once. The receptor was derived from a child aged 2-15 years with inherited bone marrow failure, due to receive a stem cell transplant. This chain joins TRBV12-3 or TRBV12-4 and TRBJ2-5; D remains unclear. Sequences were derived from PBMCs, sampled before TCRalphabeta/CD19-depleted stem cell transplant. CDR3 residues: CASSLGPSFETQYF. The DNA for the CDR3 is TGTGCCAGCAGCCTAGGACCCTCTTTCGAGACCCAGTACTTC.